The 20 T cell receptor beta chains presented below share a single source sample, sequenced in a study of identical twins. Each CDR3 protein gets one entry after TCRdb re-called the 5' RACE reads with MiXCR. The table shows roughly 250,000 distinct CDR3 sequences, with more than 13% occurring only once. Specimen: memory (CD45RO+) T cells sorted from blood. Receptors were obtained from a woman in her late teens or twenties in good health.

The chain employs TRBV7-9 and TRBJ1-4; D gene ambiguous. Trimming pared 5 bases from V and 3 bases from J, leaving 10 bases between. Germline CDR1 reads SEHNR; CDR2 reads FQNEAQ (reference sequence). The CDR3 runs to 14 residues. CDR3 sequence: CASSPWTPNEKLFF. In nucleotides, the CDR3 is TGTGCCAGCAGCCCATGGACCCCTAATGAAAAACTGTTTTTT.

This clonotype has more than one count but fewer than ten. This chain connects TRBV12-3 or TRBV12-4 to TRBJ2-5; no reliable D call. The CDR3 is 14 residues long. With 3 bases removed from V and 2 bases from J, the gap between germline ends came to 10 bases. For the CDR3, the DNA is TGTGCCAGCAGTTTCGTAACAGTACAAGAGACCCAGTACTTC. This codes for CASSFVTVQETQYF.

The chain joins TRBV5-1 to TRBJ2-7, with TRBD1 matching over 7 bases. The CDR3 is 14 amino acids. Trimming at V came to 0 bases and at J to 2 bases, leaving 2 bases not matched to a gene. CDR1 and CDR2 from the germline V gene are SGHRS and YFSETQ. Here the CDR3 reads CASSLEGQAYEQYF. Written as DNA, the CDR3 is TGCGCCAGCAGCTTGGAAGGACAGGCCTACGAGCAGTACTTC.

This clonotype was observed a handful of times. The chain recombines TRBV5-1 with TRBJ2-3; maybe TRBD2 (6 bases). The ends were cut back, 1 base at V and 1 base at J, with 22 bases in the middle. In germline, CDR1 is SGHRS, CDR2 YFSETQ. The CDR3 is 19 amino acids. In nucleotides, the CDR3 is TGCGCCAGCAGCTTGTACCAACCGGCCCAGCGGGCTCGCACAGATACGCAGTATTTT. This gives the protein CASSLYQPAQRARTDTQYF.

This clonotype has only a few counts. This sequence joins TRBV18 and TRBJ2-2; TRBD1 matches at 9 bases. The CDR3 consists of 15 residues. V lost 5 bases and J lost 3; bases outside the gene matches: 4. Germline CDR1 and CDR2: KGHSH and LQKENI. For the CDR3, the DNA is TGTGCCAGCTCATATCGACAGGGGGACACCGGGGAGCTGTTTTTT. It translates to CASSYRQGDTGELFF.

This chain connects TRBV4-2 to TRBJ2-3, with 8 bases matching TRBD2. Unmatched junction bases numbered 4, after V lost 4 bases and J lost 4 bases. Germline-derived CDR1 and CDR2 are LGHNA and YNFKEQ. The CDR3 totals 14 residues. DNA for the CDR3: TGTGCCAGCAGCCTGGGACTAGTATCAGATACGCAGTATTTT. Protein sequence: CASSLGLVSDTQYF.

This clonotype appeared many times. The rearrangement links TRBV7-2 to TRBJ1-6; 8 nucleotides line up with TRBD1. Losses at the gene ends were 4 bases for V and 9 bases for J; bases not matched to a gene: 5. The CDR3 sequence is 14 residues long. Germline-derived CDR1 and CDR2 are SGHTA and FQGNSA. CDR3 sequence (DNA): TGTGCCAGCAGCTCGACAGGGGATCCTTCACCCCTCCACTTT. Encoded protein: CASSSTGDPSPLHF.

This clonotype has more than one count but fewer than ten. In DNA form, the CDR3 reads TGCAGTGCCTCCCCAGGGGTTACCTACGAGCAGTACTTC. It translates to CSASPGVTYEQYF. The V call is TRBV20-1, the J call TRBJ2-7; perhaps TRBD1 as D (6 bases). Germline V lookup: CDR1 DFQATT, CDR2 SNEGSKA (reference sequence). V lost 6 bases and J 2 bases, leaving 14 bases between the germline ends. The CDR3 spans 13 residues.

V is TRBV4-3 and J is TRBJ2-1; TRBD2 agrees at 7 bases. In germline, CDR1 is LGHNA, CDR2 YSLEER. The CDR3 loop spans 18 amino acids. Germline trimming cut 0 bases from V and 7 bases from J; bases unmatched to any gene: 15. In nucleotides, the CDR3 is TGCGCCAGCAGCCAAGATTTTATCGTCGGCGGGAGAGGGAATGAGCAGTTCTTC. It yields the protein CASSQDFIVGGRGNEQFF.

This chain joins TRBV3-1 and TRBJ2-1; D remains unclear. The CDR3 totals 12 residues. Germline V CDR1 and CDR2: LGHDT, YNNKEL (reference sequence). Trimming removed 4 bases at V and 9 bases at J, with 10 bases between. CDR3 nucleotide sequence: TGTGCCAGCAGCCGGCGGTGGGGTGAGCAGTTCTTC. It translates to CASSRRWGEQFF.

The chain combines TRBV18 with TRBJ2-7; D is unclear. Germline-derived CDR1 and CDR2 are KGHSH and LQKENI. The CDR3 runs 12 residues. V dropped 1 base and J dropped 7 bases, with 8 bases sitting between them. CDR3 in DNA: TGTGCCAGCTCACCACAAGGTGGGGAGCAGTACTTC. It specifies CASSPQGGEQYF.

There are a few counts of this clonotype. J is TRBJ2-2 and V is TRBV12-3 or TRBV12-4, with TRBD2 matching 7 bases. The CDR3 is made up of 16 amino acids. V trimming: 3 bases; J trimming: 5 bases; junction bases outside the gene matches: 9. The CDR3 DNA reads as TGTGCCAGCAGTTTCGCACTAGCGAGAATGACCGGGGAGCTGTTTTTT. The encoded protein is CASSFALARMTGELFF.

In DNA form, the CDR3 reads TGCGCCAGCAGCCAACGGGGGCGGAGCGAGCAGTACTTC. Its translation: CASSQRGRSEQYF. The chain links TRBV4-3 to TRBJ2-7; D may be TRBD1 or TRBD2 (6 bases each). The germline V and J ends were trimmed by 2 bases and 6 bases, with 11 bases remaining between them. The V gene's germline CDR1 is LGHNA and CDR2 YSLEER. This CDR3 comprises 13 residues.

The chain is built from TRBV20-1 and TRBJ2-7; D might be TRBD2 (5 bases). Germline CDR1 is DFQATT and CDR2 is SNEGSKA (reference sequence). Trimming removed 6 bases from V and 7 bases from J, with 19 bases in between. This CDR3 is 13 amino acids long. The CDR3 loop is CSARPLSRGEQYF. In DNA, the CDR3 is TGCAGTGCCCGACCCCTTTCCCGAGGGGAGCAGTACTTC.

The rearrangement links TRBV5-1 to TRBJ1-1; D is unclear. The V end lost 1 base, the J end lost 9 bases, and 13 bases lay between the germline ends. The CDR3 sequence is 13 residues long. Per germline, CDR1 SGHRS and CDR2 YFSETQ. The CDR3 bases are TGCGCCAGCAGCTTGAAGGCAGACCTTAAAGCTTTCTTT. This sequence encodes CASSLKADLKAFF.

This clonotype was counted only a few times. The chain carries TRBV4-2 and TRBJ2-3; TRBD2 matches 15 bases. J lost 8 bases, V lost 1 base, and 19 bases had no gene match. The CDR3 totals 21 residues. Germline loops: CDR1 LGHNA, CDR2 YNFKEQ. For the CDR3, the DNA is TGTGCCAGCAGCCAAGCGGGGGGACTAGCGGGGGGCCACAGGGGAATAGCTACGCAGTATTTT. Translating it yields CASSQAGGLAGGHRGIATQYF.

This clonotype has more than one count but fewer than ten. This rearrangement joins TRBV29-1 to TRBJ1-3; D ambiguous. The V and J ends lost 1 base and 0 bases respectively, with 7 bases between them. CDR3 length: 14 residues. Per germline, CDR1 SQVTM and CDR2 ANQGSEA. The CDR3 DNA sequence: TGCAGCGTTGAAGGGGCGGACTCTGGAAACACCATATATTTT. Translation gives CSVEGADSGNTIYF.

This clonotype was picked up many times. This sequence joins TRBV12-3 or TRBV12-4 and TRBJ1-1; D may be TRBD1 (6 bases). Trimming stripped 1 base from V and 0 bases from J, with 9 bases between. The CDR3 sequence is 15 residues long. The CDR3 sequence is CASSLGGHLNTEAFF. The CDR3 DNA reads TGTGCCAGCAGTTTAGGGGGACATTTGAACACTGAAGCTTTCTTT.

The rearrangement uses TRBV5-1 and TRBJ2-1; 9 bases align to TRBD1. Trimming cost V 2 bases and J 7 bases; bases outside gene matches: 7. The CDR3 runs 15 residues. Germline-derived CDR1 and CDR2 are SGHRS and YFSETQ. The CDR3 coding sequence is TGCGCCAGCAGCTTCCGGGACAGGGAAGGAAATGAGCAGTTCTTC. This sequence encodes CASSFRDREGNEQFF.

V is TRBV4-3 and J is TRBJ2-6, with no clear D. CDR3 length equals 15 residues. Germline V gene sequence: CDR1 LGHNA, CDR2 YSLEER. Trimming pared 0 bases from V and 5 bases from J, leaving 8 bases between. CDR3 region: CASSQDQARANVLTF. The CDR3 coding sequence is TGCGCCAGCAGCCAAGATCAGGCCAGGGCCAACGTCCTGACTTTC.